The present T cell receptor (beta chain) was sequenced within a study of T cell repertoires in cytomegalovirus infection. As for the study in general: An indication of both CMV infection and matching HLA type came from public TCR beta signatures.

In germline, CDR1 is LGHNT, CDR2 FRNRAP. Trimming shortened V by 3 bases and J by 9 bases, and 6 bases separated the two germline ends. The CDR3 sequence is 11 residues long. TCRdb re-called the reads through MiXCR, storing one row per CDR3 protein. The profile shows approximately 220,000 distinct CDR3 sequences, around 35% of them singletons. Whole-study findings and limits: What dominated the ex vivo response were HLA-C-restricted CMV-specific TCR beta clonotypes. Cumulative frequency of public TCR beta families picked out carriers of CMV plus the relevant HLA.

Worth noting for this clonotype: The antigen remains unidentified.

This receptor was taken from a human donor in good health (CMV status not recorded). Some clones in this sample may be carry-over from other donors' samples. Material: CD8+ T cells from cultured PBMCs, obtained from culture after CMV antigen stimulation. V gene TRBV12-5 combines with J gene TRBJ2-1; D uncertain. CDR3 sequence reads: CASGFDGEQFF. Written as DNA, the CDR3 is TGTGCTAGTGGTTTCGATGGTGAGCAGTTCTTC.